The source of this T cell receptor beta chain is a study of T cell repertoires in cytomegalovirus infection. Via MiXCR, TCRdb re-called the reads, giving one row per CDR3 protein. The sample records around 530,000 distinct CDR3 sequences, about 15% being singletons. The germline gives CDR1 SGHRS, CDR2 YFSETQ. The V and J ends lost 5 bases and 2 bases respectively, with 13 bases between them. The CDR3 is 14 amino acids. This TCR was recovered from a human donor in good health (CMV status not recorded). Some clones in this sample may be carry-over from other donors' samples. Material for sequencing was CD8+ T cells from PBMCs. This chain joins TRBV5-1 and TRBJ2-5; D remains unclear. The DNA for the CDR3 is TGCGCCAGCAGTCCCGCAGATTCGCAAGAGACCCAGTACTTC. Translated, it gives CASSPADSQETQYF.